This TCR beta chain was captured by sequencing in a study of blood T cell repertoires in COVID-19. The CDR3 spans 14 residues. CDR1 is SGHAT, CDR2 FQNNGV, per germline. Germline trimming cut 5 bases from V and 5 bases from J; bases unmatched to any gene: 8. TCRdb's table, derived via immunoSEQ multiplex PCR, lists solely in-frame clones and lacks some. The sample has about 61,000 clones; around 82% are singletons. This rearrangement joins TRBV11-2 to TRBJ2-5; the match to TRBD1 covers 7 bases. This clonotype originated in a man older than 75 with active or convalescent COVID-19. The sample taken for sequencing was peripheral blood. The DNA of the CDR3 is TGTGCCAGCAGCCCTCCGACAGGGACGGAGACCCAGTACTTC. The encoded protein is CASSPPTGTETQYF.